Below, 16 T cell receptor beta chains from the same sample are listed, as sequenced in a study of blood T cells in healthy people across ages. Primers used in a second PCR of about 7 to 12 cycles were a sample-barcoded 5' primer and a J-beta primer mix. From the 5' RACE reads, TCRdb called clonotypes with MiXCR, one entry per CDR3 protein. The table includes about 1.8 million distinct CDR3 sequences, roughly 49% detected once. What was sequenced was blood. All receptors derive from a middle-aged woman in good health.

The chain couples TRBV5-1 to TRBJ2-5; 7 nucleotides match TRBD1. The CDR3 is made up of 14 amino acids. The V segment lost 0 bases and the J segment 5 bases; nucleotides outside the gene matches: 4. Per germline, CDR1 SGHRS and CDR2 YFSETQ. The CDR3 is CASSLGDSFETQYF. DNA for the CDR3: TGCGCCAGCAGCTTGGGGGACAGTTTCGAGACCCAGTACTTC.

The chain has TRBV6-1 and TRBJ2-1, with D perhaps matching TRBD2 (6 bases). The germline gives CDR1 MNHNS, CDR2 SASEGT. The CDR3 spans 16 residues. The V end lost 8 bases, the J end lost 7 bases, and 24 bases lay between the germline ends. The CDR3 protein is CASSLNRGISVNEQFF. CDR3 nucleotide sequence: TGTGCCAGCTCCCTGAACCGGGGGATATCGGTTAATGAGCAGTTCTTC.

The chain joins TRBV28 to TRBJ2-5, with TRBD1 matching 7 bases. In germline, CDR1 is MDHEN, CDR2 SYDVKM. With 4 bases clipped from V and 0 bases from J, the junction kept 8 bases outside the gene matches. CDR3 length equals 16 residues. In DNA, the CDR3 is TGTGCCAGCAGTTCCGGGACAGCCGCGGACCAAGAGACCCAGTACTTC. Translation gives CASSSGTAADQETQYF.

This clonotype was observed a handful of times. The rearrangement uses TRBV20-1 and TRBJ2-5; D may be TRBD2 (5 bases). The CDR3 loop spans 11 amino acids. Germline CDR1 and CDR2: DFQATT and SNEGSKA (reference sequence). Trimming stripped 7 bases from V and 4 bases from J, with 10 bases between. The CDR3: CSGFEGETQYF. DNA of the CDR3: TGCAGTGGTTTCGAGGGAGAGACCCAGTACTTC.

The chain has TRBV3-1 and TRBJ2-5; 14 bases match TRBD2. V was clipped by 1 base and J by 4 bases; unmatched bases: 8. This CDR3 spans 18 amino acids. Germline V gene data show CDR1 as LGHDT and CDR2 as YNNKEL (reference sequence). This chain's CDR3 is CASSQGGLAGARIETQYF. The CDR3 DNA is TGTGCCAGCAGCCAAGGGGGACTAGCGGGGGCGCGAATAGAGACCCAGTACTTC.

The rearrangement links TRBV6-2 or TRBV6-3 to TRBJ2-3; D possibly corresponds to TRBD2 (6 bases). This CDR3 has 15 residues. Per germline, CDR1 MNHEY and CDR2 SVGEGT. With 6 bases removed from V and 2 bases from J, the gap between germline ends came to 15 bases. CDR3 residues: CASSHEGEVTDTQYF. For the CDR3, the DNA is TGTGCCAGCAGCCACGAAGGGGAGGTCACAGATACGCAGTATTTT.

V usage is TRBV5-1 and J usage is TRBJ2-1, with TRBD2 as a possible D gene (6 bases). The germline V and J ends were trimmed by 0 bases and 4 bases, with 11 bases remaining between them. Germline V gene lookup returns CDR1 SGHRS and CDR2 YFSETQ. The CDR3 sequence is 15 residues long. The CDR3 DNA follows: TGCGCCAGCAGCTTGGTAGGACTAATTTACAATGAGCAGTTCTTC. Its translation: CASSLVGLIYNEQFF.

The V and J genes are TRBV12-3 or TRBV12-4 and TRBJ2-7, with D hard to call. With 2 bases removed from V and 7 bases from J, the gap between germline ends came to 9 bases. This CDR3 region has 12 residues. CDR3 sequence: CASSLIGEEQYF. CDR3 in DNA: TGTGCCAGCAGTTTAATAGGCGAAGAGCAGTACTTC.

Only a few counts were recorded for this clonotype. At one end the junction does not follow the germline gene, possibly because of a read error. This CDR3 is CASSEQGNGYTF. CDR3 nucleotide sequence: TGCGCCAGCAGTGAGCAAGGGAATGGCTACACCTTC. V is TRBV2 and J is TRBJ1-2; no definite D call. Looked up from germline, CDR1 is SNHLY and CDR2 is FYNNEI. CDR3 length: 12 residues.

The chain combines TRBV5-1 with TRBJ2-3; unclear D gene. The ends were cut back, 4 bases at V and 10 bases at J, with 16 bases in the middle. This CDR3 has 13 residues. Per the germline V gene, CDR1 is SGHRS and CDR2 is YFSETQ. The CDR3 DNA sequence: TGCGCCAGCAGCCCTGACGCCGGACGATCGCAGTATTTT. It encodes CASSPDAGRSQYF.

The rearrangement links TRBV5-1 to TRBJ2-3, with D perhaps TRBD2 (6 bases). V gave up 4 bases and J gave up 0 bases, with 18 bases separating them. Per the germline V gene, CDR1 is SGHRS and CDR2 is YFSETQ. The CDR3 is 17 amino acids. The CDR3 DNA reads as TGCGCCAGCAGCGCAGCTTTTGGCGGGACTAGCACAGATACGCAGTATTTT. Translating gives CASSAAFGGTSTDTQYF.

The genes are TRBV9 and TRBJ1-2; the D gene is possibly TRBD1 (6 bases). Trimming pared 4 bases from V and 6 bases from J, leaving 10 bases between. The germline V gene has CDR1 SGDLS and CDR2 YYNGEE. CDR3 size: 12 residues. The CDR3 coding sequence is TGTGCCAGCAGCTCAGGACAGCATGGCTACACCTTC. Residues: CASSSGQHGYTF. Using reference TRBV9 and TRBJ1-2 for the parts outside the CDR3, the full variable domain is DSGVTQTPKHLITATGQRVTLRCSPRSGDLSVYWYQQSLDQGLQFLIQYYNGEERAKGNILERFSAQQFPDLHSELNLSSLELGDSALYFCASSSGQHGYTFGSGTRLTVV.

The CDR3 DNA sequence: TGTGCCAGCAGCCCCGTTTTAGCGGCCAACGTCCTGACTTTC. This encodes CASSPVLAANVLTF. This chain connects TRBV7-2 to TRBJ2-6; D gene uncertain. V shed 5 bases and J shed 6 bases, with 11 bases lying between them. This CDR3 region has 14 residues. In germline, CDR1 is SGHTA, CDR2 FQGNSA.

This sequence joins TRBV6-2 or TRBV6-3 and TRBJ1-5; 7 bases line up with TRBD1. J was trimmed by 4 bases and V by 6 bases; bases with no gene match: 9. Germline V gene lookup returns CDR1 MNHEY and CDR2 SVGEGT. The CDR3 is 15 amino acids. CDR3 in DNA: TGTGCCAGCAGCGGCGGGACAGTGGGGAATCAGCCCCAGCATTTT. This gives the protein CASSGGTVGNQPQHF.

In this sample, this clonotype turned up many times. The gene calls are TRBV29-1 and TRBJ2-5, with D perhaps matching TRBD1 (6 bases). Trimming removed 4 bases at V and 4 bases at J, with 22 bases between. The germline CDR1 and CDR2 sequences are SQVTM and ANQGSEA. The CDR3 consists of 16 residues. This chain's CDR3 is CSVVPSGRGARETQYF. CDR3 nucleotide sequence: TGCAGCGTTGTCCCATCGGGCAGGGGCGCCCGAGAGACCCAGTACTTC.

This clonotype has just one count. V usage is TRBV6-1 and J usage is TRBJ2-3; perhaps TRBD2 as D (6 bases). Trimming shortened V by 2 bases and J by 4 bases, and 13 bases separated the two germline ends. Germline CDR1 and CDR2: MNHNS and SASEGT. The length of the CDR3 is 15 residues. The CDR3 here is CASSEIGREADTQYF. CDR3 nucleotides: TGTGCCAGCAGTGAAATCGGTAGGGAGGCAGATACGCAGTATTTT.